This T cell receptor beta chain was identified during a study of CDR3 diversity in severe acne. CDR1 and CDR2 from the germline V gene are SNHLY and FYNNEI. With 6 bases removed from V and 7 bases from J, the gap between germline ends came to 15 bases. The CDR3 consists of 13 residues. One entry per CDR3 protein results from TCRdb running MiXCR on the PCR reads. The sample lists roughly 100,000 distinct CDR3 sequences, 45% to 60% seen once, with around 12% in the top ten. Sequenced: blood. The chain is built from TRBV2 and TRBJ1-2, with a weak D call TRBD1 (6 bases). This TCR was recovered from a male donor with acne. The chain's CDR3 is CASRGGAGVGYTF. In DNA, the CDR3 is TGTGCCAGCAGGGGGGGGGCGGGGGTTGGCTACACCTTC.